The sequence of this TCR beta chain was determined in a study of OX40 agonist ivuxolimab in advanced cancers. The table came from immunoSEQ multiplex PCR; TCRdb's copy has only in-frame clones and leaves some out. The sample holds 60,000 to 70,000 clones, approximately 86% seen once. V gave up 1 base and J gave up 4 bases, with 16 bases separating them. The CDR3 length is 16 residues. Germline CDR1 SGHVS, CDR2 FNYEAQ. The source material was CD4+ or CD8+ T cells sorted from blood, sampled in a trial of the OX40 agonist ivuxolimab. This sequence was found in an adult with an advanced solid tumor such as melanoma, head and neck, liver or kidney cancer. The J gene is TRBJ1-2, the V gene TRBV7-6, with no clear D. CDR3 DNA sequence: TGTGCCAGCAGCTTAGGGCCGCCAGGCGAGGGCTATGGCTACACCTTC. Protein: CASSLGPPGEGYGYTF.